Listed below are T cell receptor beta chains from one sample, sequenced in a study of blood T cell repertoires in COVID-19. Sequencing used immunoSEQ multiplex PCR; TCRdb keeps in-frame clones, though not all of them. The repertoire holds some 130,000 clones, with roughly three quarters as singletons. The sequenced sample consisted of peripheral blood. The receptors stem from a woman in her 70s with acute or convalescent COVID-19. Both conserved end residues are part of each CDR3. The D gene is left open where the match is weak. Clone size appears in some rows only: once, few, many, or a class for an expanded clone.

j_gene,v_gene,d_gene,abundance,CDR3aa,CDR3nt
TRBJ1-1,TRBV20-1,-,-,CSATGNTEAFF,TGCAGCGCTACCGGGAACACTGAAGCTTTCTTT
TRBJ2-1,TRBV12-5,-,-,CASAPPRQLYNEQFF,TGTGCTAGTGCCCCCCCGCGACAGTTATACAATGAGCAGTTCTTC
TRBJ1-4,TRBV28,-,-,CASSLAPRGEKLFF,TGTGCCAGCAGTTTAGCCCCCCGGGGGGAAAAACTGTTTTTT
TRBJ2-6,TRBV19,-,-,CASSMAESGANVLTF,TGTGCCAGTAGTATGGCGGAATCTGGGGCCAACGTCCTGACTTTC
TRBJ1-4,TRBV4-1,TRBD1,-,CASSQAGTGGEKLFF,TGCGCCAGCAGCCAAGCCGGGACAGGGGGCGAAAAACTGTTTTTT
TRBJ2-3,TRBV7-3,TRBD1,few,CASSLRGQGAGDTQYF,TGTGCCAGCAGCTTAAGGGGGCAGGGGGCCGGAGATACGCAGTATTTT
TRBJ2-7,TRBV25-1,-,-,CASSGQPDTYEQYF,TGTGCCAGCAGTGGGCAGCCGGACACCTACGAGCAGTACTTC
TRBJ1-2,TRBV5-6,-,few,CASSLVRQPANYGYTF,TGTGCCAGCAGCTTGGTCAGGCAGCCCGCTAACTATGGCTACACCTTC
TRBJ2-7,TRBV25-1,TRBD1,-,CASSGTGELYEQYF,TGTGCCAGCAGTGGGACAGGGGAGCTCTACGAGCAGTACTTC
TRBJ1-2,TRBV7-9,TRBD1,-,CASSRRTDRAHYGYTF,TGTGCCAGCAGCCGTCGGACGGACAGGGCCCATTATGGCTACACCTTC
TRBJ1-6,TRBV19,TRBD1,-,CASSFDRESPLHF,TGTGCCAGTAGCTTCGACAGGGAATCACCCCTCCACTTT
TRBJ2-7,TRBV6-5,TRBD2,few,CATLSGSSYEQYF,TGTGCCACCCTAAGCGGGAGCTCCTACGAGCAGTACTTC
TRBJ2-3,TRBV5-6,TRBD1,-,CASSRLGQGASDTQYF,TGTGCCAGCAGCCGTTTGGGGCAGGGGGCATCAGATACGCAGTATTTT
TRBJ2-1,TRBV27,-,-,CASSITRSSYNEQFF,TGTGCCAGCAGCATTACGAGGAGCTCCTACAATGAGCAGTTCTTC
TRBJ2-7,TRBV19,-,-,CASSGVSYEQYF,TGTGCCAGTAGCGGGGTGTCCTACGAGCAGTACTTC
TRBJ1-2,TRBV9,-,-,CASSASLGGNYGYTF,TGTGCCAGCAGCGCAAGTTTAGGGGGAAACTATGGCTACACCTTC
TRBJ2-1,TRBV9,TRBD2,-,CASSVGLAGGQQFF,TGTGCCAGCAGCGTAGGACTAGCGGGAGGTCAGCAGTTCTTC
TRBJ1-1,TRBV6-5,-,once,CASSPTDLGEAFF,TGTGCCAGCAGCCCGACAGATTTAGGAGAAGCTTTCTTT
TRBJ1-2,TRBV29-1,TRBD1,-,CSVVGQGDHGYTF,TGCAGCGTTGTTGGACAGGGGGACCATGGCTACACCTTC
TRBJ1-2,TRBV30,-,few,CAWKATGIYGYTF,TGTGCCTGGAAGGCGACAGGTATCTATGGCTACACCTTC
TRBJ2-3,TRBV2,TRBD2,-,CASSLAGRSTDTQYF,TGTGCCAGCAGTCTAGCGGGACGAAGCACAGATACGCAGTATTTT
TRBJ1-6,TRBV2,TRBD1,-,CASSRRGQGDSPLHF,TGTGCCAGCAGTAGGCGGGGACAGGGTGATTCACCCCTCCACTTT
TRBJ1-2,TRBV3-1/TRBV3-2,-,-,CASSQGAFAF,TGTGCCAGCAGCCAAGGAGCGTTCGCCTTC
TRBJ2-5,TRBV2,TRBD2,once,CASSTGTSGTSVYF,TGTGCCAGCAGCACCGGGACTAGCGGTACTAGTGTGTACTTC
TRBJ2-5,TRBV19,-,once,CASRAGLGETQYF,TGTGCCAGTAGAGCAGGGTTAGGAGAGACCCAGTACTTC
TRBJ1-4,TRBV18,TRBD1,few,CASSFRDRGAKLFF,TGTGCCAGCTCATTCCGGGACAGGGGCGCAAAACTGTTTTTT
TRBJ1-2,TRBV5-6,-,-,CASSPPHLSYGYTF,TGTGCCAGCAGCCCTCCCCATCTAAGTTATGGCTACACCTTC
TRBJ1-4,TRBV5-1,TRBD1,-,CASSLTGGTGEKLFF,TGCGCCAGCAGCTTAACAGGGGGCACCGGTGAAAAACTGTTTTTT
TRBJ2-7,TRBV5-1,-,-,CASSPWASYEQYF,TGCGCCAGCAGCCCGTGGGCCTCCTACGAGCAGTACTTC
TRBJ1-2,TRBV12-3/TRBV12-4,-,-,CASSFRSYGYTF,TGTGCCAGCAGTTTCCGGAGCTATGGCTACACCTTC
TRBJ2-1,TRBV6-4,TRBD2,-,CASSSGRWNEQFF,TGTGCCAGCAGTAGCGGGAGGTGGAATGAGCAGTTCTTC
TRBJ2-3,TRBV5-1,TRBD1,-,CASRPRGSTDTQYF,TGCGCCAGCAGGCCCAGGGGGTCTACAGATACGCAGTATTTT
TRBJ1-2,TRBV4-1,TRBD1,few,CASSQDRDRGTNYGYTF,TGCGCCAGCAGCCAAGATAGAGACAGGGGTACTAACTATGGCTACACCTTC
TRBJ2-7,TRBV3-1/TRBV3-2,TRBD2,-,CASSRGTSGTYEQYF,TGTGCCAGCAGCCGAGGGACTAGCGGTACCTACGAGCAGTACTTC
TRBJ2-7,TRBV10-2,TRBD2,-,CASSESVGGSSYEQYF,TGCGCCAGCAGTGAGTCCGTCGGGGGGAGCTCCTACGAGCAGTACTTC
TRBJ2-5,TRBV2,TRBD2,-,CASSERLAGNQYF,TGTGCCAGCAGTGAACGGCTAGCGGGGAACCAGTACTTC